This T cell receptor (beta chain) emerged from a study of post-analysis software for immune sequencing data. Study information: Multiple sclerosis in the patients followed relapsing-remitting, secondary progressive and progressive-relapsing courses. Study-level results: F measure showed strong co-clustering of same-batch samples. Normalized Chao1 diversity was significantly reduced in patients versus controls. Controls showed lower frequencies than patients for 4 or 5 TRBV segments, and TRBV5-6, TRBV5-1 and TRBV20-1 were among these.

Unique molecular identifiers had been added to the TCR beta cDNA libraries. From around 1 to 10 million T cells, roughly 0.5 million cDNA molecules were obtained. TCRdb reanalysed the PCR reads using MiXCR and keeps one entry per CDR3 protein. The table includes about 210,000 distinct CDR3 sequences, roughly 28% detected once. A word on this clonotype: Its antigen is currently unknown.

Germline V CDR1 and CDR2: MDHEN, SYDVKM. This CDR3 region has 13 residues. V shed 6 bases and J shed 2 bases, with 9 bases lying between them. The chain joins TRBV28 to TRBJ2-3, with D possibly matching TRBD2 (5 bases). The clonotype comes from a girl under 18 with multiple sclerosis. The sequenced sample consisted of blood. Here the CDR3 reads CASSLSDTDTQYF. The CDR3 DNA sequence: TGTGCCAGCAGCCTTAGCGACACAGATACGCAGTATTTT.